These T cell receptor beta chains were read from a single sample in a study of blood T cell repertoires in COVID-19. The table came from immunoSEQ multiplex PCR; TCRdb's copy has only in-frame clones and leaves some out. The sample consists of over 80,000 clones, over 75% of them appearing once. Input material: peripheral blood. The origin of the receptors is a man aged 70-80 years with acute or convalescent COVID-19. CDR3s leave out the opening cysteine and the closing phenylalanine or tryptophan. The D gene is left open where the match is weak.

d_call	v_call	j_call	cdr3_aa
TRBD1	TRBV24-1	TRBJ2-7	ATSDHTTGGSY
.	TRBV6-2/TRBV6-3	TRBJ1-4	ASSYSGSGANEKLF
.	TRBV11-3	TRBJ1-1	ASSLGAGLNTEAF
TRBD2	TRBV10-3	TRBJ2-7	AISESLREIYYEQY
TRBD1	TRBV11-1	TRBJ1-1	ASSLGMGQGGTEAF
TRBD2	TRBV19	TRBJ2-1	ASRNLAGAPV
.	TRBV5-4	TRBJ2-7	ASSFEGGRNYEQY
TRBD2	TRBV24-1	TRBJ2-3	ATSEGSGRDTDTQY
.	TRBV19	TRBJ1-1	ASSATDYTEAF
TRBD1	TRBV19	TRBJ1-4	ASSNYGTGNEKLF
.	TRBV6-5	TRBJ1-2	ASSLPRGDYGYT
.	TRBV27	TRBJ1-3	ASSRGGLRNTIY
TRBD2	TRBV9	TRBJ2-2	ASERGAGELF
TRBD1	TRBV11-2	TRBJ1-1	ASSLGDRNTEAF
.	TRBV28	TRBJ1-5	ASSLYGQPQH
TRBD1	TRBV5-4	TRBJ1-4	ASSLGTGRVEKLF
TRBD1	TRBV7-6	TRBJ2-1	ASSPGQGSYNEQF
.	TRBV7-9	TRBJ2-3	ASSSFSPDTQY
.	TRBV29-1	TRBJ2-3	SLWAGGDTQY
TRBD2	TRBV7-2	TRBJ2-7	ASSPQGLGLYEQY
.	TRBV11-1	TRBJ1-6	ASSQLRGNSPLH
.	TRBV28	TRBJ1-6	ASSLSIYSPLH
TRBD1	TRBV28	TRBJ2-2	ASRWGQPTGELF
.	TRBV4-1	TRBJ1-4	ASSQGDTPNEKLF
TRBD1	TRBV5-5	TRBJ2-2	ASSLRGGNGLAGELF
.	TRBV12-3/TRBV12-4	TRBJ1-1	ASSFRNTEAF
TRBD2	TRBV9	TRBJ2-3	ASSVDGAGGTDTQY
.	TRBV19	TRBJ2-1	ASSIRTISSYNEQF
.	TRBV28	TRBJ1-3	ASSFPGSNTIY
.	TRBV20-1	TRBJ2-3	SASFEGTQY
.	TRBV19	TRBJ2-1	ASSFGSQPYNEQF
.	TRBV30	TRBJ1-1	AWSPRGKTEAF
.	TRBV5-6	TRBJ1-5	ASSLSGRNQPQH
.	TRBV18	TRBJ1-1	ASSSDTAGGTEAF
.	TRBV7-9	TRBJ2-6	ASSGLGSGANVLT
.	TRBV12-3/TRBV12-4	TRBJ2-1	ASSFAGYNEQF
.	TRBV7-9	TRBJ2-1	ASSLDTGEQF
.	TRBV10-3	TRBJ1-1	AISGEGPGTEAF
.	TRBV28	TRBJ1-5	ASRIRQVGNQPQH
TRBD2	TRBV5-1	TRBJ2-5	ASSLGTSGVETQY
.	TRBV5-1	TRBJ1-1	ASSLAAGNTEAF
TRBD2	TRBV7-8	TRBJ2-3	ASSFRTSGGLTDTQY
TRBD1	TRBV3-1/TRBV3-2	TRBJ2-5	ASSQEGGKKTQY
.	TRBV11-2	TRBJ1-6	ASSNQGLNNSPLH
TRBD1	TRBV5-5	TRBJ1-1	ASSLGQGALKAEAF
.	TRBV6-5	TRBJ1-1	ASISGFGNTEAF
TRBD1	TRBV5-1	TRBJ1-6	ASSLDQGANSPLH
TRBD2	TRBV11-3	TRBJ2-5	ASSPSGGTGETQY
.	TRBV7-2	TRBJ1-1	ASIKAGEMNTEAF
TRBD1	TRBV19	TRBJ1-1	ASSISAGQGTTEAF
.	TRBV3-1/TRBV3-2	TRBJ2-7	ASSLLEGYEQY